The 11 T cell receptor beta chains reported below all come from one sample, sequenced in a study of blood T cell repertoires in COVID-19. The protocol was immunoSEQ multiplex PCR, while the TCRdb copy is restricted to in-frame clones and leaves out a portion. This table holds 130,000 to 150,000 clones, approximately 80% found once. The sample was PBMCs or T cells enriched from blood (not recorded which). The receptor source for this set is a woman in her thirties or forties who had recovered from COVID-19.

This chain joins TRBV2 and TRBJ1-6; the D is unclear. The CDR3 covers 16 residues. The V end lost 3 bases, the J end lost 6 bases, and 15 bases lay between the germline ends. Germline CDR1 and CDR2: SNHLY and FYNNEI. The CDR3 reads CASSESGGLGNSPLHF. Here the CDR3 DNA reads TGTGCCAGCAGTGAGTCCGGAGGGCTGGGTAATTCACCCCTCCACTTT.

This rearrangement joins TRBV3-1 (or the pseudogene TRBV3-2) to TRBJ2-7; maybe TRBD1 (6 bases). This CDR3 contains 13 residues. V was trimmed by 4 bases and J by 7 bases, leaving 14 bases between them. CDR1 LGHDT and CDR2 YNNKEL come from the germline V gene (reference sequence). CDR3 coding DNA: TGTGCCAGCAGCCCCCGGACAGACCTAGAGCAGTACTTC. The encoded protein is CASSPRTDLEQYF.

The V and J genes are TRBV11-2 and TRBJ1-1; D gene ambiguous. V gave up 0 bases and J gave up 0 bases, with 14 bases separating them. Germline-derived CDR1 and CDR2 are SGHAT and FQNNGV. The CDR3 covers 17 residues. CDR3: CASSLEVRTLMNTEAFF. The DNA of the CDR3 is TGTGCCAGCAGCTTAGAGGTTAGAACACTAATGAACACTGAAGCTTTCTTT.

The chain has TRBV5-1 and TRBJ1-3; D gene unclear. This CDR3 has 13 residues. Per germline, CDR1 SGHRS and CDR2 YFSETQ. With 4 bases removed from V and 2 bases from J, the gap between germline ends came to 7 bases. This chain's CDR3 is CASSLIAGNTIYF. In nucleotides, the CDR3 is TGCGCCAGCAGCCTCATAGCTGGAAACACCATATATTTT.

The chain has TRBV9 and TRBJ2-7, with TRBD1 matching 9 bases. Germline assignment: CDR1 SGDLS and CDR2 YYNGEE. J was trimmed by 4 bases and V by 4 bases; bases with no gene match: 9. This CDR3 region has 15 residues. The CDR3 DNA follows: TGTGCCAGCAGCCCGGGACAGGGAACAGGGTACGAGCAGTACTTC. Protein sequence: CASSPGQGTGYEQYF.

V gene TRBV6-5 combines with J gene TRBJ1-6; D not resolved. The germline gives CDR1 MNHEY, CDR2 SVGAGI. The CDR3 has 15 residues. Trimming left V 8 bases short and J 7 bases short, with 18 bases between. The CDR3 reads CASSWQRGGNSPLHF. CDR3 DNA: TGTGCCAGCTCATGGCAGAGAGGAGGAAATTCACCCCTCCACTTT.

The rearrangement links TRBV6-2 or TRBV6-3 to TRBJ2-4, with 12 bases that match TRBD2. This CDR3 is built from 17 residues. Trimming removed 4 bases from V and 0 bases from J; junction bases left unmatched: 4. From germline, CDR1 is MNHEY and CDR2 SVGEGT. CDR3 nucleotide sequence: TGTGCCAGCAGTTGGGGACTAGCGGGTCTAGCCAAAAACATTCAGTACTTC. As protein: CASSWGLAGLAKNIQYF.

The J gene is TRBJ1-2, the V gene TRBV6-5; no clear D gene. The CDR3 contains 14 residues. Trimming took 0 bases from V and 2 from J, leaving 7 bases between them. From germline, CDR1 is MNHEY and CDR2 SVGAGI. The CDR3 reads CASSYSGPNYGYTF. The CDR3 nucleotides read TGTGCCAGCAGTTACTCGGGCCCGAACTATGGCTACACCTTC.

This clone has a single count. The rearrangement links TRBV5-3 to TRBJ2-7, with D possibly being TRBD2 (6 bases). TRBV5-3 is filed as an ORF, its function uncertain. V shed 3 bases and J shed 1 base, with 11 bases lying between them. The CDR3 is 14 amino acids. CDR3 in amino acids: CARSSGLTSYEQYF. The CDR3 region has the DNA TGTGCCAGAAGCTCGGGACTGACATCCTACGAGCAGTACTTC.

CDR3 amino acids: CAISESGTGAGHEQYF. DNA of the CDR3: TGTGCCATCAGTGAGTCGGGGACGGGAGCGGGACACGAGCAGTACTTC. V usage is TRBV10-3 and J usage is TRBJ2-7, with TRBD2 matching over 7 bases. The CDR3 is made up of 16 amino acids. V gave up 0 bases and J gave up 5 bases; unmatched junction bases: 10. Germline loops: CDR1 ENHRY, CDR2 SYGVKD.

The chain combines TRBV2 with TRBJ2-7; 7 bases fit TRBD2. Germline CDR1 is SNHLY and CDR2 is FYNNEI. The CDR3 totals 13 residues. Losses at the gene ends were 6 bases for V and 3 bases for J; bases not matched to a gene: 5. CDR3: CASRWGGGYEQYF. The CDR3 coding sequence is TGTGCCAGCAGGTGGGGCGGGGGCTACGAGCAGTACTTC.